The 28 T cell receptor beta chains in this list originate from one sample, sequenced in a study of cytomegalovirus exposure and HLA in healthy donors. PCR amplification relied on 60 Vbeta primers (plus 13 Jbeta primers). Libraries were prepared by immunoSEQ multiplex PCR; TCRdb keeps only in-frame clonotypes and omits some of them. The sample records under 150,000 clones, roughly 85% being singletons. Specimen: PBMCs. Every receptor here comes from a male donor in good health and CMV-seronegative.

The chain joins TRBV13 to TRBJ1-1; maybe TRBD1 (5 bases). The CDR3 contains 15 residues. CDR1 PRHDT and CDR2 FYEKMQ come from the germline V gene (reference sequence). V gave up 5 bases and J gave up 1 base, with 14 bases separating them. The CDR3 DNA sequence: TGTGCCAGCAGCACCCTGCCGGGGGAGAACACTGAAGCTTTCTTT. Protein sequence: CASSTLPGENTEAFF.

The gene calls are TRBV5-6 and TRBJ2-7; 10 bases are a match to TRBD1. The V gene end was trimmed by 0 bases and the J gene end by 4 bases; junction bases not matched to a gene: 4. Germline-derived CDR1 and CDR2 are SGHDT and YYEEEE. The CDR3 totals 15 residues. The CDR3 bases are TGTGCCAGCAGCTTGGTGGGACAGGGGTGGTACGAGCAGTACTTC. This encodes CASSLVGQGWYEQYF.

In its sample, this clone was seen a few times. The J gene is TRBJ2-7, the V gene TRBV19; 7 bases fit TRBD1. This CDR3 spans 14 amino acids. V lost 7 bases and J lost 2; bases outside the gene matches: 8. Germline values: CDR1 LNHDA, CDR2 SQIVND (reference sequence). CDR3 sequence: CASIGRDRPYEQYF. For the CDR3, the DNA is TGTGCCAGTATCGGACGGGACAGACCCTACGAGCAGTACTTC. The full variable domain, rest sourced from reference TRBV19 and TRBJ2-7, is DGGITQSPKYLFRKEGQNVTLSCEQNLNHDAMYWYRQDPGQGLRLIYYSQIVNDFQKGDIAEGYSVSREKKESFPLTVTSAQKNPTAFYLCASIGRDRPYEQYFGPGTRLTVT.

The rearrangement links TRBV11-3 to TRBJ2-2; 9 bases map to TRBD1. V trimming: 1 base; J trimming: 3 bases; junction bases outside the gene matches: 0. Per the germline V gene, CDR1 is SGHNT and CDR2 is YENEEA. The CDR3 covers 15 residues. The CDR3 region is CASSLGDRDTGELFF. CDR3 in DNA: TGTGCCAGCAGCTTAGGGGACAGGGACACCGGGGAGCTGTTTTTT.

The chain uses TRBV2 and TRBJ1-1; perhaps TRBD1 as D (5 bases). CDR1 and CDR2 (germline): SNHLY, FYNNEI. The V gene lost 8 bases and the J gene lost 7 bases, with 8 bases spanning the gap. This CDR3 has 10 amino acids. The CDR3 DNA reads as TGTGCCAGCGGACACCGTGAAGCTTTCTTT. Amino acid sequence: CASGHREAFF.

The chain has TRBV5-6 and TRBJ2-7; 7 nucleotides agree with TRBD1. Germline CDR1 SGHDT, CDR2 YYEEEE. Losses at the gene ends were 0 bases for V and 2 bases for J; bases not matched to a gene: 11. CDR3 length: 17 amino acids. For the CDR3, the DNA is TGTGCCAGCAGCTTGGGTCCCCCAGACAGGGTCACCTACGAGCAGTACTTC. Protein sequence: CASSLGPPDRVTYEQYF.

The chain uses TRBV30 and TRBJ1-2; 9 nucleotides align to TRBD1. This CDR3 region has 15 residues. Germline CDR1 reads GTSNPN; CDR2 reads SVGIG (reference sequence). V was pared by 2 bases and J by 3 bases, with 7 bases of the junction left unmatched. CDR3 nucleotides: TGTGCCTGGAGTAGCAGGACAGGGGAAGACTATGGCTACACCTTC. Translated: CAWSSRTGEDYGYTF.

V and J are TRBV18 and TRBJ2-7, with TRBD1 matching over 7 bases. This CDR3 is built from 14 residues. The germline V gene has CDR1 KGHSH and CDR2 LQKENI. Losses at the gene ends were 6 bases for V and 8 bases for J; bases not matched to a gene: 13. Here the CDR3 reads CASSLGTETGQQYF. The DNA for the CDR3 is TGTGCCAGCTCCCTCGGGACAGAGACAGGGCAGCAGTACTTC.

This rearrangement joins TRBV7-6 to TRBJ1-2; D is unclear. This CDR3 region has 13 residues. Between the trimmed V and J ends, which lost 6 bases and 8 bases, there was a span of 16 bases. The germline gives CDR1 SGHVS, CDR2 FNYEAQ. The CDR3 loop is CASRPTGMGGYTF. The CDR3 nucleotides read TGTGCCAGCAGACCAACGGGGATGGGAGGCTACACCTTC.

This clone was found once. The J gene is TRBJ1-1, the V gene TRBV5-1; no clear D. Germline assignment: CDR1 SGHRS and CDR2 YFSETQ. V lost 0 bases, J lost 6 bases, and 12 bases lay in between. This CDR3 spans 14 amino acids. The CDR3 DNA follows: TGCGCCAGCAGCTTGGCTAGTCACTCCGCTGAAGCTTTCTTT. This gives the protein CASSLASHSAEAFF.

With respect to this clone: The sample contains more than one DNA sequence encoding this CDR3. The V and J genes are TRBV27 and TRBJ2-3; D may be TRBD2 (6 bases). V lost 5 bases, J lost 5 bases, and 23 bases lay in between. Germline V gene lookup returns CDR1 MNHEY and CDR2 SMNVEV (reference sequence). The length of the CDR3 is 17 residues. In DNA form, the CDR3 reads TGTGCCAGCAGTCTTGTACGGACGGGGGTAGATGGAGATACGCAGTATTTT. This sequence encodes CASSLVRTGVDGDTQYF.

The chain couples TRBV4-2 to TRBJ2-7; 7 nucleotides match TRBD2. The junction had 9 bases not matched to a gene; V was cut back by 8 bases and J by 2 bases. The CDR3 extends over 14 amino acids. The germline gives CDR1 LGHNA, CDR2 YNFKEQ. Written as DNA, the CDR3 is TGTGCCAGCGCCCGGGGGGTCCAGACCTACGAGCAGTACTTC. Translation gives CASARGVQTYEQYF.

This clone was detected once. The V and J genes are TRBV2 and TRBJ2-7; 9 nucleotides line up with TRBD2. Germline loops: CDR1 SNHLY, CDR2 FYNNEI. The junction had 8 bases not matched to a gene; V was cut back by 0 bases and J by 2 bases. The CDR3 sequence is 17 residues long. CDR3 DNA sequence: TGTGCCAGCAGTGAAGCCGAATTTTCTAGCGGGGCCTACGAGCAGTACTTC. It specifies CASSEAEFSSGAYEQYF. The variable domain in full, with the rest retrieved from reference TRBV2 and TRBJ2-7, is EPEVTQTPSHQVTQMGQEVILRCVPISNHLYFYWYRQILGQKVEFLVSFYNNEISEKSEIFDDQFSVERPDGSNFTLKIRSTKLEDSAMYFCASSEAEFSSGAYEQYFGPGTRLTVT.

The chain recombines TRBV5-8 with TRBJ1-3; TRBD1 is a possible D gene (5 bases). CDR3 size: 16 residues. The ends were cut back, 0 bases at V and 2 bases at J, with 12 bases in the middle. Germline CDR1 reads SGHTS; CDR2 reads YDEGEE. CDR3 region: CASSLAFRGTGNTIYF. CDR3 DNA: TGTGCCAGCAGCTTGGCCTTTAGGGGAACTGGAAACACCATATATTTT.

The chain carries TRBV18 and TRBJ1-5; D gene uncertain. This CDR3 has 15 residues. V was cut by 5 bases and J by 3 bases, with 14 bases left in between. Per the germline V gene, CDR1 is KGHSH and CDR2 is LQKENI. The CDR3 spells CASSEGGLNNQPQHF. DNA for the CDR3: TGTGCCAGCTCAGAGGGAGGGTTGAACAATCAGCCCCAGCATTTT. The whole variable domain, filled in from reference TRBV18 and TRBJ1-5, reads NAGVMQNPRHLVRRRGQEARLRCSPMKGHSHVYWYRQLPEEGLKFMVYLQKENIIDESGMPKERFSAEFPKEGPSILRIQQVVRGDSAAYFCASSEGGLNNQPQHFGDGTRLSIL.

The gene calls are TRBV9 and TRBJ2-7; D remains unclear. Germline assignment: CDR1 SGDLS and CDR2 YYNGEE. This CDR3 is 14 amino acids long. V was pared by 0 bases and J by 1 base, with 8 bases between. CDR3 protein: CASSVESNSYEQYF. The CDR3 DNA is TGTGCCAGCAGCGTAGAGAGCAATTCCTACGAGCAGTACTTC.

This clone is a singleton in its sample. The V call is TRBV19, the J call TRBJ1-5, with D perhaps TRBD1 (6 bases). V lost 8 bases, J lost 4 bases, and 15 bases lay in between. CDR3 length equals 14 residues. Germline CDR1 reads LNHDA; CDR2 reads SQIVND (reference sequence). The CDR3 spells CASGLDSVNQPQHF. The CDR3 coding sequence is TGTGCCAGTGGATTGGACAGCGTAAATCAGCCCCAGCATTTT.

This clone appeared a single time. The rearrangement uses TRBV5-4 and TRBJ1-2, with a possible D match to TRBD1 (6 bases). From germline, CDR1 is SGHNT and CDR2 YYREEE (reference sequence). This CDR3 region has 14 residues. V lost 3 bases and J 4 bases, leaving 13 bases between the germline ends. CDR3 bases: TGTGCCAGCAGCTCGGGTGGACAGATCTATGGCTACACCTTC. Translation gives CASSSGGQIYGYTF.

CDR3 coding DNA: TGTGCCAGTAGTATAGGGTTGGGGAGCCGGGAGACCCAGTACTTC. Protein sequence: CASSIGLGSRETQYF. The J gene is TRBJ2-5, the V gene TRBV19; possible D gene TRBD2, 5 bases. The CDR3 totals 15 residues. V was shortened by 1 base and J by 5 bases, with 14 bases between the two germline ends. Germline values: CDR1 LNHDA, CDR2 SQIVND (reference sequence). Looking up the rest from reference TRBV19 and TRBJ2-5 gives the full variable domain: DGGITQSPKYLFRKEGQNVTLSCEQNLNHDAMYWYRQDPGQGLRLIYYSQIVNDFQKGDIAEGYSVSREKKESFPLTVTSAQKNPTAFYLCASSIGLGSRETQYFGPGTRLLVL.

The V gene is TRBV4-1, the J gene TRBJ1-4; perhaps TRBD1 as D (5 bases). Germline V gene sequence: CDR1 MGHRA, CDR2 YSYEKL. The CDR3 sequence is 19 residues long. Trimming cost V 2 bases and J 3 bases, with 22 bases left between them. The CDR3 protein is CASSQSTDYRLRANEKLFF. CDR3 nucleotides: TGCGCCAGCAGCCAATCGACCGATTACAGGCTACGGGCTAATGAAAAACTGTTTTTT.

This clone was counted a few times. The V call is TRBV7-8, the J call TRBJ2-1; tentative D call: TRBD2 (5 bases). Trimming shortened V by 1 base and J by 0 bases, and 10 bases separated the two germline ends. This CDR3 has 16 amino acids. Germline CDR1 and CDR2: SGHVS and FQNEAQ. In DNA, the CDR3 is TGTGCCAGCAGCTTAGAAGCGGTTAGCTCCTACAATGAGCAGTTCTTC. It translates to CASSLEAVSSYNEQFF.

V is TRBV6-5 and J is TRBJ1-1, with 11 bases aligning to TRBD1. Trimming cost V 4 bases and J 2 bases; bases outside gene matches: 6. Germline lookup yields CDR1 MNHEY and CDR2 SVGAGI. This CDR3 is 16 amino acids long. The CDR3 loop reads CASSSGTGGRNTEAFF. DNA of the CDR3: TGTGCCAGCAGTTCCGGGACAGGGGGTCGAAACACTGAAGCTTTCTTT.

The CDR3 region is CASSFFLRGRKTYNEQFF. In DNA form, the CDR3 reads TGTGCCAGCAGCTTTTTCTTGAGGGGGAGAAAAACCTACAATGAGCAGTTCTTC. The rearrangement links TRBV12-1 to TRBJ2-1; TRBD1 is the table's D call, not checked against the DNA. TRBV12-1 is a known pseudogene. This CDR3 spans 18 amino acids.

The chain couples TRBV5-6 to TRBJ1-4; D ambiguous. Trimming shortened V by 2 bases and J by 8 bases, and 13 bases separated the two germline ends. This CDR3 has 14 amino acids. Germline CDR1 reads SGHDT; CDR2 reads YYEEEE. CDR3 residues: CASSFGYGREKLFF. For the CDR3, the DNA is TGTGCCAGCAGCTTTGGTTACGGGAGGGAAAAACTGTTTTTT.

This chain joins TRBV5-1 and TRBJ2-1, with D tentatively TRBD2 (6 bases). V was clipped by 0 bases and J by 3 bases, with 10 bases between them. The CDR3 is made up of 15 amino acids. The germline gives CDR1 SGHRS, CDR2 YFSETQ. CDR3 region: CASSLVGGVYNEQFF. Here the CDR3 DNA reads TGCGCCAGCAGCTTGGTGGGGGGTGTCTACAATGAGCAGTTCTTC.

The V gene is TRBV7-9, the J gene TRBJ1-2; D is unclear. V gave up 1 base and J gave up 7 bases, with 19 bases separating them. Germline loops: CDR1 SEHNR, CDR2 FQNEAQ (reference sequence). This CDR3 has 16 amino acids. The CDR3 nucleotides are TGTGCCAGCAGCTTAGATCCGCAGGCCGCTGAGAGTGGCTACACCTTC. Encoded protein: CASSLDPQAAESGYTF.

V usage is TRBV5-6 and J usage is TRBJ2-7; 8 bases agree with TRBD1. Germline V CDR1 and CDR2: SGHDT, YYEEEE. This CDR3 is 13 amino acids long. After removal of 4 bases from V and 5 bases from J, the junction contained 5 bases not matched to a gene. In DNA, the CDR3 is TGTGCCAGCAGCCGGACAGGGATCAACGAGCAGTACTTC. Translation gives CASSRTGINEQYF.

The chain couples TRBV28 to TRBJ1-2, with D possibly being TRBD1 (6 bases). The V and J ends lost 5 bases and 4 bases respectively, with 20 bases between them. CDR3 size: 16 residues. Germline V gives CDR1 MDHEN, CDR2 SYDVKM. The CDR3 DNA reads TGTGCCAGCAGTCATCAACCCTCTACAGGGATCTATGGCTACACCTTC. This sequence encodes CASSHQPSTGIYGYTF.